This T cell receptor (beta chain) appears in the sequencing data of a study of T-cell reconstitution after alpha-beta-depleted transplantation in children. Preparation of the TCRbeta library used unique molecular identifiers. TCRdb fed the PCR reads into MiXCR, producing one record per CDR3 protein. The table has about 980,000 distinct CDR3 sequences, around 30% seen once. This clonotype showed up just a few times. Antigen specificity is unknown. Study-level points and caveats: Most T-cell counts and diversity one year after the transplant came from T cells that were newly produced. Alpha-beta T cells about two months after transplant reportedly derived from several hundred expanded graft clones.

The CDR3 is 16 residues long. V was trimmed by 0 bases and J by 8 bases, leaving 18 bases between them. CDR1 is SGHRS and CDR2 is YFSETQ in the germline V gene. The receptor comes from a boy younger than two who had a stem cell transplant for SCID, so the T cells may come from the graft donor. The V call is TRBV5-1, the J call TRBJ2-1; D is undetermined. The sequencing here drew on PBMCs, mostly from graft donor cells, taken 360 days after TCRalphabeta/CD19-depleted stem cell transplant. CDR3 protein: CASSLADSLNKDEQFF. The CDR3 region has the DNA TGCGCCAGCAGCTTGGCGGATAGCCTTAATAAAGATGAGCAGTTCTTC.